Following are 12 T cell receptor beta chains from one sample sequenced in a study of cytomegalovirus exposure and HLA in healthy donors. With 60 Vbeta and 13 Jbeta primers, the PCR was carried out. Assay used: immunoSEQ multiplex PCR; TCRdb lists only in-frame clones, some missing. This repertoire shows roughly 140,000 clones, about two thirds found once; its top ten account for roughly 2.1%. Source material: PBMCs. Receptors originate from a man aged 40-49 years in good health and CMV-seronegative.

This clone was seen only once. The chain joins TRBV5-1 to TRBJ2-1; 12 bases are a match to TRBD2. Germline V gene lookup returns CDR1 SGHRS and CDR2 YFSETQ. This CDR3 is 16 amino acids long. The V and J ends lost 2 bases and 4 bases, in that order; junction bases with no gene match: 4. The DNA for the CDR3 is TGCGCCAGCAGCTTACGACTAGCGGGAGCTTACAATGAGCAGTTCTTC. Amino acids: CASSLRLAGAYNEQFF.

The rearrangement joins TRBV11-2 to TRBJ1-4; no definite D call. V was trimmed by 5 bases and J by 5 bases, leaving 12 bases between them. CDR1 is SGHAT, CDR2 FQNNGV, per germline. This CDR3 is 14 amino acids long. The DNA of the CDR3 is TGTGCCAGCAGCCCAGGTGTTCGCAATGAAAAACTGTTTTTT. Protein product: CASSPGVRNEKLFF.

J is TRBJ1-1 and V is TRBV5-4; a weak D match, TRBD1 (6 bases). Trimming took off 4 bases at V and 3 bases at J, with 13 bases between the two ends. Germline-derived CDR1 and CDR2 are SGHNT and YYREEE (reference sequence). This CDR3 contains 14 residues. CDR3 protein: CASSGNRAHTEAFF. CDR3 nucleotides: TGTGCCAGCAGCGGTAACAGGGCTCACACTGAAGCTTTCTTT.

The V and J genes are TRBV28 and TRBJ1-1; D is undetermined. Germline loops: CDR1 MDHEN, CDR2 SYDVKM. The CDR3 has 15 residues. V lost 3 bases and J lost 0, with 11 bases in between. CDR3 sequence (DNA): TGTGCCAGCAGTTTGGGAGGTATAATGAACACTGAAGCTTTCTTT. Translating gives CASSLGGIMNTEAFF.

The chain employs TRBV27 and TRBJ2-7, with TRBD2 matching over 8 bases. CDR3 length: 13 amino acids. J was trimmed by 6 bases and V by 3 bases; bases with no gene match: 4. CDR1 and CDR2 (germline): MNHEY, SMNVEV (reference sequence). The CDR3, as DNA: TGTGCCAGCAGTTTCTCCCGGGGGGGCGAGCAGTACTTC. It yields the protein CASSFSRGGEQYF.

The chain carries TRBV7-8 and TRBJ1-3; D gene ambiguous. CDR1 and CDR2 from the germline V gene are SGHVS and FQNEAQ. Trimming left V 5 bases short and J 4 bases short, with 18 bases between. The CDR3 is 16 amino acids. Here the CDR3 reads CASSPRGGKLGNTIYF. In DNA form, the CDR3 reads TGTGCCAGCAGCCCGCGGGGAGGGAAGTTGGGAAACACCATATATTTT. Together with reference TRBV7-8 and TRBJ1-3, the CDR3 gives the full variable domain: GAGVSQSPRYKVAKRGQDVALRCDPISGHVSLFWYQQALGQGPEFLTYFQNEAQLDKSGLPSDRFFAERPEGSVSTLKIQRTQQEDSAVYLCASSPRGGKLGNTIYFGEGSWLTVV.

The chain is built from TRBV6-5 and TRBJ1-2; D ambiguous. The CDR3 is made up of 14 amino acids. V was cut by 2 bases and J by 4 bases, with 11 bases left in between. CDR1 is MNHEY, CDR2 SVGAGI, per germline. CDR3 nucleotide sequence: TGTGCCAGCAGTTACGCGGAGGTGGCCTATGGCTACACCTTC. It yields the protein CASSYAEVAYGYTF.

The table lists this clone with a few counts. The V and J genes are TRBV30 and TRBJ1-1, with TRBD1 as a possible D gene (6 bases). Germline CDR1 reads GTSNPN; CDR2 reads SVGIG (reference sequence). The CDR3 totals 14 residues. Between the trimmed V and J ends, which lost 3 bases and 5 bases, there was a span of 16 bases. The DNA of the CDR3 is TGTGCCTGGAGAGAAGGACAGTCAACTACTGAAGCTTTCTTT. Amino acid sequence: CAWREGQSTTEAFF.

The chain joins TRBV20-1 to TRBJ2-7; possibly TRBD2 for D (6 bases). CDR3 length: 11 amino acids. Germline assignment: CDR1 DFQATT and CDR2 SNEGSKA (reference sequence). CDR3 sequence (DNA): TGCAGCCCCGGGAGCGACTACGAGCAGTACTTC. Its protein product is CSPGSDYEQYF.

V is TRBV2 and J is TRBJ1-6, with D possibly being TRBD1 (6 bases). Germline CDR1 and CDR2: SNHLY and FYNNEI. V lost 1 base, J lost 10 bases, and 8 bases lay in between. The CDR3 has 13 amino acids. This CDR3 reads CASSEDRGSPLHF. The CDR3 DNA reads as TGTGCCAGCAGTGAAGATAGGGGGTCACCCCTCCACTTT. The full variable domain, its missing parts supplied by reference TRBV2 and TRBJ1-6, is EPEVTQTPSHQVTQMGQEVILRCVPISNHLYFYWYRQILGQKVEFLVSFYNNEISEKSEIFDDQFSVERPDGSNFTLKIRSTKLEDSAMYFCASSEDRGSPLHFGNGTRLTVT.

V is TRBV7-7 and J is TRBJ2-2; no clear D gene. With 2 bases removed from V and 4 bases from J, the gap between germline ends came to 11 bases. The CDR3 contains 15 residues. Germline CDR1 SSHAT, CDR2 FNYEAQ (reference sequence). CDR3 sequence: CASSLLAASTGELFF. The CDR3 DNA follows: TGTGCCAGCAGCTTATTAGCAGCTTCCACCGGGGAGCTGTTTTTT.

This sequence joins TRBV6-1 and TRBJ2-3, with D possibly matching TRBD2 (6 bases). The V and J ends lost 6 bases and 1 base respectively, with 14 bases between them. CDR3 size: 15 residues. CDR1 is MNHNS, CDR2 SASEGT, per germline. CDR3 in amino acids: CASRATGLGTDTQYF. CDR3 sequence (DNA): TGTGCCAGCAGGGCAACGGGACTCGGCACAGATACGCAGTATTTT.